The 4 T cell receptor beta chains below all came from one sample that was sequenced in a study of human T cells and chemical hapten exposure. Described time point: pre-sensitization, week 0. Treatment in this sample: therapeutic diphenylcyclopropenone sensitization with weekly scalp DPC. TCRdb called the RACE reads again in MiXCR, with one record for every CDR3 protein. The sample contains approximately 260,000 distinct CDR3 sequences, 7.5% to 10% of which appear only once. The sequenced sample was whole blood, obtained in connection with sensitization to the hapten diphenylcyclopropenone (DPC). The source of these receptors is a woman aged 40-49 years with alopecia areata. Some clones in this sample may be carry-over from other donors' samples.

This clonotype was seen more than once but under ten times. The chain is built from TRBV7-9 and TRBJ2-5, with D perhaps given as TRBD1 or TRBD2 (5 bases each). The germline V and J ends were trimmed by 4 bases and 4 bases, with 13 bases remaining between them. Germline V lookup: CDR1 SEHNR, CDR2 FQNEAQ (reference sequence). CDR3 length equals 14 residues. The chain's CDR3 is CASSSRDAGETQYF. DNA of the CDR3: TGTGCCAGCAGCTCGAGGGACGCAGGAGAGACCCAGTACTTC.

This clonotype was picked up a small number of times. The V gene is TRBV28, the J gene TRBJ1-2, with a possible D match to TRBD1 (6 bases). Trimming pared 5 bases from V and 4 bases from J, leaving 23 bases between. The CDR3 extends over 17 amino acids. Germline V CDR1 and CDR2: MDHEN, SYDVKM. The CDR3 sequence is CASSRPAGALGGYGYTF. In DNA, the CDR3 is TGTGCCAGCAGTCGCCCGGCGGGGGCCCTCGGCGGCTATGGCTACACCTTC.

This clonotype was seen at least ten times. J is TRBJ2-5 and V is TRBV5-6; D ambiguous. Germline loops: CDR1 SGHDT, CDR2 YYEEEE. The CDR3 is 13 amino acids. V lost 4 bases and J 1 base, leaving 8 bases between the germline ends. The CDR3 reads CASSLLSQETQYF. DNA of the CDR3: TGTGCCAGCAGCCTCCTATCCCAAGAGACCCAGTACTTC.

This clonotype has just a few counts. The chain carries TRBV9 and TRBJ2-7; D is ambiguous. Germline CDR1 reads SGDLS; CDR2 reads YYNGEE. V dropped 5 bases and J dropped 6 bases, with 27 bases sitting between them. The CDR3 spans 17 residues. CDR3 in amino acids: CASSGDGRTLSQSEQYF. The CDR3, as DNA: TGTGCCAGCAGTGGAGACGGGCGGACCCTGAGCCAGAGCGAGCAGTACTTC.